This T cell receptor (beta chain) was documented in a study of cytomegalovirus exposure and HLA in healthy donors (dated by TCRdb to about 2017). Background on the whole study: According to an earlier analysis of a few hundred of the donors, about 190 million T cells yielded over 100 million unique TCR beta sequences and about 280 Gb of sequence data. Approximately 310 gigabases of sequencing data and approximately 84 million unique TCR sequences were included in an early release covering over 600 HLA-typed donors. Of the roughly 400 genotyped donors, over 65% fell in the genetic ancestry cluster associated with self-reported Caucasian donors. The study aimed to test whether cataloging public T cell receptors could reveal signatures of past pathogen exposure. Using immunosequencing, the study profiled T cell repertoires from around 680 subjects and related those repertoires to cytomegalovirus serostatus. A separate validation cohort of more than 100 different subjects was used in addition to the approximately 700-subject first cohort. The study combined high-throughput TCR immunosequencing, statistical association of individual TCRs with disease status, and machine learning to predict cytomegalovirus infection status. To study patterns of TCR occurrence, a later analysis re-analyzed previously published TCR beta repertoires from 700 or so donors and added high-resolution HLA genotyping. Rather than drawing on any new phenotypic data, the later analysis identified candidate immune exposures from TCR beta sequences and the way those sequences occurred across donors. In an earlier analysis of a few hundred of the donors, high-throughput TCR beta sequencing was used to judge whether each TCR beta V gene segment behaved as functional or pseudogenic. Donor age, sex, ethnicity and CMV serostatus were compiled alongside the repertoire data. In a later genetic analysis, genome-wide SNP genotypes for about 55% of the roughly 700 donors were used, and that subset was treated as a discovery cohort. All discovery cohort repertoires had been generated using a single sequencing platform. HLA typing covered class I and class II loci at four-digit resolution. Typing coverage varied by locus: 629-630 donors for A, B, C, DRB1 and DQB1; roughly 510 for DQA1; about 570 for DPA1; more than 450 for DPB1. Because of strong linkage in the cohort, 5 or 6 DR-DQ haplotypes were treated as single units for association and clustering. Among around 400 genotyped donors of the cohort, an average of roughly 240,000 unique TCR beta nucleotide sequences were sequenced per donor, about a sixth of them non-productive. General findings and caveats noted by the study authors: According to a later analysis, TCR association rates differed among HLA loci, with DRB1 alleles showing the most associated TCRs and HLA-C alleles showing the fewest. In an earlier analysis of 587 of the donors, most TCR beta V segments appeared in productive rearrangements about 87% or about 30% of the time, broadly matching IMGT annotations. The presence/absence analyses assumed that sequencing depth was roughly uniform across donors, and that assumption may not be true. A few of the identified cytomegalovirus-associated TCR beta chains were confirmed in vitro to be specific for cytomegalovirus antigens. When HLA alleles, especially DR and DQ, strongly co-occurred, attributing TCR associations to individual alleles was difficult. The classifier was reported to diagnose cytomegalovirus status with high specificity and sensitivity in both the original cohort and the validation cohort. A further reported finding was that TCR beta sequences accurately predicted the HLA-A and HLA-B alleles for most subjects in the first cohort. The authors suggested that the approach could potentially be extended to other disease states and immunological phenotypes. In this cohort, only TCR beta chains were sequenced, and detectable features were limited by the absence of alpha or paired-chain data. In a later analysis, HLA-associated TCR beta chains showed more clonal expansion and lower generation probabilities than non-associated chains that were equally common. The sequencing pipeline was judged likely to have produced a cluster of highly shared sequence variants as a technical artifact. Specific HLA alleles were associated with 15,000 to 20,000 TCR beta sequences at a false discovery rate of 0.05 in a later analysis. Because some donors lacked HLA typing at each locus, the association tests relied only on the typed subset. In the study, approximately 160 TCR beta chains were listed as associated with cytomegalovirus. Correlated functional status among segregating V segments might reflect linkage disequilibrium, but an unknown experimental factor could not be ruled out. Most CMV-associated TCR beta chains appeared to be HLA-restricted in a later analysis, and the HLA associations seemed to be driven largely by CMV exposure. Immune exposure information for the cohort was limited to CMV serostatus. Compared with the approximately 720-donor mean, donors in an Asian-associated ancestry cluster had fewer N-insertions in productive TCRs, according to a later genetic analysis. Several of the top co-occurrence clusters appeared to be linked to parvovirus B19, influenza, CMV and Epstein-Barr virus, according to a later analysis. Most TCR sequences were observed very rarely across donors, whereas some public TCRs were present in many individuals. Because counts were too low, more than 15 rarely observed V segments, including chromosome 9 orphons, were excluded from the earlier analysis of 500 to 700 of the donors. A later genetic analysis associated a missense DCLRE1C variant with V-gene and J-gene trimming of TCR beta chains, and an independent cohort replicated the association.

In regard to this clone: Its cognate antigen has yet to be identified. One base away there is no much larger clone; base qualities are not given.

In total, roughly 710 healthy bone marrow donors made up the cohort. At the time of sampling, every cohort member was nominally healthy, though immune exposures that went unrecorded were likely present. The donor tested CMV seronegative, placing the donor among the roughly 350 seronegative members of the cohort. A peripheral blood sample was collected from each donor, and TCR beta sequencing was performed on peripheral blood mononuclear cells. The Qiagen DNeasy Blood Extraction Kit was used to extract genomic DNA from the blood cell samples. Library preparation employed the immunoSEQ multiplex PCR assay. The multiplex PCR relied on a mix of 60 forward primers for TCR Vbeta segments and 13 reverse primers for TCR Jbeta segments. Amplification of the CDR3 region of rearranged TCR beta genes was performed with a multiplex PCR assay on genomic DNA. On the Illumina HiSeq System, the amplified TCR beta libraries were sequenced as 87-base-pair reads. Per the original workflow: A later analysis counted about 76 million unique TCR beta chains across the 500 to 850 repertoires, and roughly 11 million of these chains were shared by at least two donors. Raw reads were error-corrected and collapsed into unique sequences with a nearest-neighbor algorithm that merged closely related sequences to remove PCR and sequencing errors. To assign V, D and J gene segments, CDR3 sequences were aligned to IMGT reference sequences. For a sequence to be retained, a match of at least six nucleotides was required to both a V gene segment and a J gene segment. A rearrangement counted as productive if the CDR3 had no stop codons and remained in frame with V and J, and every other rearrangement counted as non-productive. CDR3 was defined by IMGT convention, running from the second conserved V-encoded cysteine to the conserved J-encoded phenylalanine. The earlier analysis of about 590 of the donors excluded sequences that lacked an unambiguous match to a single V gene segment. An earlier analysis of over 450 of the donors classified V segments as functional when productive rearrangements were above 56.7% and as segregating when the standard deviation between donors was above 5%. A statistical classification framework was built to diagnose cytomegalovirus status from the catalog of TCR beta chain sequences. In a later analysis, TCR nucleotide sequences were compared against IMGT/GENE-DB human TR gene sequences so that V and J genes could be assigned. A later analysis assigned CDR3 sequences and most-parsimonious VDJ recombination scenarios with the TCRdist pipeline. In a later analysis, each TCR beta chain was defined by its CDR3 amino acid sequence together with its V-gene family, and reads without a unique V-gene family were excluded. In a later analysis, nearly 600 highly shared, low-generation-probability nucleotide sequences were removed to address suspected cross-contamination and a sequencing artifact. In a later analysis, a clonal expansion index for each public chain was calculated from normalized within-repertoire ranks of inferred template counts. A later analysis computed generation probabilities with a VDJ recombination model fitted to out-of-frame rearrangements, and checked the results against IGoR. A later analysis scored TCR-TCR, TCR-HLA and TCR-CMV co-occurrence with hypergeometric tests, applying a repertoire-size bias correction to TCR pairs. A later analysis estimated false discovery rates by permuting HLA or CMV assignments 20 times. In a later analysis, co-occurring TCRs were grouped using DBSCAN, with TCRdist sequence similarity added in when clustering inside HLA-allele-positive subsets. Repertoires with fewer than 30,000 or more than 120,000 public chains were left out of co-occurrence clustering, as were five repertoires with anomalous nucleotide sharing. The table was pulled from immuneACCESS by TCRdb, which kept in-frame rearrangements only. Such tables lose some clones; where checked, under half of the loss comes from unresolved V genes, and the rest has no known cause. For V, J and clone size, that table is used; D and trimming come from the DNA. The sample yields 150,000 to 200,000 clones; around two thirds were counted once. Around 2.9% of the sample goes to the ten largest clones.

The sequenced sample was PBMCs. The receptor was derived from a man in his forties in good health and CMV-seronegative.

The CDR3 protein: CSVAGTDYEQYF. The base sequence is TGCAGCGTCGCCGGGACAGATTACGAGCAGTACTTC. The sequence joins TRBV29-1 to TRBJ2-7; the junction holds 7 bases that match TRBD1. Sequences SQVTM (CDR1) and ANQGSEA (CDR2) are obtained from the germline V gene. The CDR3 runs 12 residues from the cysteine to the phenylalanine. Here the CDR3 DNA is all that survives: 36 bases in frame from base 1. At the junction V is shortened by 6 bases and J by 4 bases; bases outside the gene matches: 6.